The 21 T cell receptor beta chains below all came from one sample that was sequenced in a study of metastatic and nonmetastatic thyroid tumors. Thyroid surgery took place with no prior treatment in any patient. TCRdb used MiXCR to call clones anew from the PCR reads. The sample contains tens of thousands of clones, about a sixth of which appear only once. Sequencing was done on a sample of blood. The receptors shown here come from a male donor with papillary thyroid cancer or a benign thyroid nodule (not recorded which). Some clones in this sample may be carry-over from other donors' samples.

This clone has a count of ten or more. The genes are TRBV9 and TRBJ2-3; unclear D gene. Trimming stripped 4 bases from V and 8 bases from J, with 8 bases between. The CDR3 spans 11 residues. Looked up from germline, CDR1 is SGDLS and CDR2 is YYNGEE. This CDR3 reads CASSSTGTQYF. CDR3 nucleotide sequence: TGTGCCAGCAGCTCCACGGGTACGCAGTATTTT.

This clone showed up many times. V is TRBV5-4 and J is TRBJ2-3, with 10 bases aligning to TRBD2. With V trimmed by 0 bases and J by 6 bases, 10 bases remained unmatched. The CDR3 covers 17 residues. Looked up from germline, CDR1 is SGHNT and CDR2 is YYREEE (reference sequence). CDR3 amino acids: CASSLVTSAGGPDTQYF. In DNA form, the CDR3 reads TGTGCCAGCAGCTTGGTGACGTCAGCGGGGGGGCCCGATACGCAGTATTTT.

Ten or more counts support this clone. This rearrangement joins TRBV12-3 or TRBV12-4 to TRBJ2-7, with D unresolved. CDR3 size: 12 residues. The ends were cut back, 3 bases at V and 5 bases at J, with 8 bases in the middle. The DNA for the CDR3 is TGTGCCAGCAGTTTGAGGAAGGACGAGCAGTACTTC. Translating gives CASSLRKDEQYF.

In its sample, this clone was seen many times. The chain couples TRBV5-1 to TRBJ2-2, with D perhaps matching TRBD1 (6 bases). Looked up from germline, CDR1 is SGHRS and CDR2 is YFSETQ. This CDR3 spans 15 amino acids. V lost 1 base, J lost 6 bases, and 13 bases lay in between. The CDR3 DNA reads as TGCGCCAGCAGCTTGTCCCGGGCAGGGGCCGGGGAGCTGTTTTTT. The encoded protein is CASSLSRAGAGELFF.

On this clone itself: One end of the junction varies from germline; a read error may be responsible. The J gene is TRBJ1-4, the V gene TRBV9, with a tentative D call TRBD1 (5 bases). Per the germline V gene, CDR1 is SGDLS and CDR2 is YYNGEE. The CDR3 runs 16 residues. The CDR3 nucleotides read TGTGCCAGCAGCTCAGGACGGACATTGTCTAATGAAAGACTGTTTTTT. It codes for CASSSGRTLSNERLFF.

The table lists this clone with many counts. V and J are TRBV11-2 and TRBJ2-7; D possibly matches TRBD1 or TRBD2 (5 bases each). Trimming removed 3 bases at V and 0 bases at J, with 15 bases between. The CDR3 spans 16 residues. Germline values: CDR1 SGHAT, CDR2 FQNNGV. The CDR3 bases are TGTGCCAGCAGCTTTACTGGGGGAACAGGCTCCTACGAGCAGTACTTC. Encoded protein: CASSFTGGTGSYEQYF.

This clone was seen many times. This chain uses TRBV28 with TRBJ1-3; D gene ambiguous. Germline V lookup: CDR1 MDHEN, CDR2 SYDVKM. V lost 2 bases and J lost 1, with 12 bases in between. The CDR3 runs to 16 residues. The CDR3 loop is CASSLDLGWSGNTIYF. The DNA of the CDR3 is TGTGCCAGCAGTTTAGATTTGGGGTGGTCTGGAAACACCATATATTTT.

This clone came up many times. V gene TRBV6-1 combines with J gene TRBJ2-1; tentatively, D is TRBD2 (5 bases). V lost 9 bases, J lost 3 bases, and 15 bases lay in between. The CDR3 runs 14 residues. CDR1 is MNHNS, CDR2 SASEGT, per germline. The CDR3 is CASPPQGLYNEQFF. The DNA for the CDR3 is TGTGCCAGTCCCCCCCAAGGACTCTACAATGAGCAGTTCTTC.

In this sample, this clone turned up many times. Compared with germline, one end of the junction differs, possibly owing to a read error. The chain carries TRBV7-7 and TRBJ2-1, with D unclear. Germline CDR1 SSHAT, CDR2 FNYEAQ (reference sequence). CDR3 length: 13 amino acids. The CDR3 sequence is CASSPTVHNEQFF. The DNA for the CDR3 is TGTGCTAGCAGCCCCACAGTACACAATGAGCAGTTCTTC.

Worth noting for this clone: A much larger clonotype is one base distant, so this may be a read error. The chain uses TRBV5-1 and TRBJ2-2; D perhaps matches TRBD2 (5 bases). The CDR3 has 15 amino acids. Germline-derived CDR1 and CDR2 are SGHRS and YFSETQ. The germline V and J ends were trimmed by 4 bases and 1 base, with 11 bases remaining between them. CDR3 DNA sequence: TGCGCCAGCAGCCTGTCTCGGGAGAACACCGGGGAGCTGTTTTTT. Encoded protein: CASSLSRENTGELFF.

There are many counts of this clone. V and J are TRBV13 and TRBJ1-2; D remains ambiguous. Trimming removed 0 bases at V and 6 bases at J, with 8 bases between. Germline lookup yields CDR1 PRHDT and CDR2 FYEKMQ (reference sequence). There are 13 residues in the CDR3. DNA for the CDR3: TGTGCCAGCAGCTTAGGCCACACCCATGGCTACACCTTC. It translates to CASSLGHTHGYTF.

This clone was observed a handful of times. For the CDR3, the DNA is TGTGCCAGCAGCTTGGGGAGGGGGGCGGAGACCCAGTACTTC. This sequence encodes CASSLGRGAETQYF. The chain employs TRBV5-6 and TRBJ2-5, with D perhaps assigned TRBD1 or TRBD2 (6 bases each). The CDR3 is 14 amino acids. The V gene lost 0 bases and the J gene lost 5 bases, with 11 bases spanning the gap. CDR1 is SGHDT and CDR2 is YYEEEE in the germline V gene.

There are many counts of this clone. The chain recombines TRBV12-3 or TRBV12-4 with TRBJ1-5, with D uncertain. The CDR3 consists of 13 residues. With 6 bases removed from V and 1 base from J, the gap between germline ends came to 7 bases. The CDR3 protein is CASSQDSNQPQHF. The DNA of the CDR3 is TGTGCCAGCAGCCAGGACAGCAATCAGCCCCAGCATTTT.

The sample holds many counts of this clone. The rearrangement links TRBV27 to TRBJ1-6; D uncertain. Germline V gives CDR1 MNHEY, CDR2 SMNVEV (reference sequence). CDR3 size: 15 residues. V dropped 0 bases and J dropped 10 bases, with 13 bases sitting between them. CDR3 residues: CASSLSGMGGSPLHF. CDR3 in DNA: TGTGCCAGCAGTTTATCCGGGATGGGTGGATCACCCCTCCACTTT.

This clone showed up many times. The V and J genes are TRBV3-1 and TRBJ2-1, with D tentatively TRBD2 (6 bases). The germline V gene encodes CDR1 LGHDT and CDR2 YNNKEL (reference sequence). V lost 1 base to trimming and J lost 7 bases, with 17 bases between them. The CDR3 length is 16 residues. CDR3 DNA: TGTGCCAGCAGCCAAGGGGCAATGGCGGCGGGGAATGAGCAGTTCTTC. Protein product: CASSQGAMAAGNEQFF.

In DNA, the CDR3 is TGTGCCACCAGCAGAGACCTAGCTCTCTGGGGCGAGCAGTACTTC. It codes for CATSRDLALWGEQYF. The rearrangement uses TRBV15 and TRBJ2-7; weak D call: TRBD2 (5 bases). The V gene's germline CDR1 is LNHNV and CDR2 YYDKDF (reference sequence). V gave up 0 bases and J gave up 6 bases, with 15 bases separating them. The CDR3 is 15 amino acids.

The genes are TRBV18 and TRBJ2-2; D not resolved. Germline values: CDR1 KGHSH, CDR2 LQKENI. The CDR3 runs 16 residues. Trimming pared 2 bases from V and 1 base from J, leaving 11 bases between. As DNA, the CDR3 is TGTGCCAGCTCACCAACCACAGCCAGGAACACCGGGGAGCTGTTTTTT. It yields the protein CASSPTTARNTGELFF. Variable domain in full (rest from reference TRBV18 and TRBJ2-2): NAGVMQNPRHLVRRRGQEARLRCSPMKGHSHVYWYRQLPEEGLKFMVYLQKENIIDESGMPKERFSAEFPKEGPSILRIQQVVRGDSAAYFCASSPTTARNTGELFFGEGSRLTVL.

In its sample, this clone was seen many times. The chain links TRBV7-9 to TRBJ2-1, with 9 bases lining up with TRBD1. Germline CDR1 reads SEHNR; CDR2 reads FQNEAQ (reference sequence). The CDR3 is 16 residues long. The ends lost 1 base at V and 7 bases at J; junction bases unmatched: 8. The CDR3 loop is CASSLGTGALLNEQFF. The DNA of the CDR3 is TGTGCCAGCAGCTTAGGGACAGGGGCTCTCCTAAATGAGCAGTTCTTC.

This clone was seen a handful of times. A read error may be the cause here, since a much bigger clone is one base away. The chain combines TRBV7-2 with TRBJ2-5; weak D call: TRBD2 (5 bases). Germline V CDR1 and CDR2: SGHTA, FQGNSA. The V end was cut by 1 base, the J end by 4 bases, with 13 bases between. This CDR3 comprises 15 residues. The DNA for the CDR3 is TGTGCCAGCAGCTTAGGAGGGTATATTCGAGAGACCCAGTACTTC. Protein: CASSLGGYIRETQYF.

This clone turned up a few times. Other DNA sequences in this sample translate to the same CDR3. The chain combines TRBV5-6 with TRBJ2-5, with TRBD2 matching over 7 bases. Germline trimming cut 2 bases from V and 5 bases from J; bases unmatched to any gene: 0. The CDR3 extends over 12 amino acids. Germline V gene sequence: CDR1 SGHDT, CDR2 YYEEEE. CDR3 region: CASSLLAETQYF. CDR3 DNA sequence: TGTGCCAGCAGCTTACTAGCGGAGACCCAGTACTTC. Filled out from reference TRBV5-6 and TRBJ2-5, the complete variable domain reads DAGVTQSPTHLIKTRGQQVTLRCSPKSGHDTVSWYQQALGQGPQFIFQYYEEEERQRGNFPDRFSGHQFPNYSSELNVNALLLGDSALYLCASSLLAETQYFGPGTRLLVL.

This clone was found a few times. The chain couples TRBV12-3 or TRBV12-4 to TRBJ2-1; possible D gene TRBD2, 5 bases. V was shortened by 7 bases and J by 8 bases, with 15 bases between the two germline ends. There are 13 residues in the CDR3. Here the CDR3 DNA reads TGTGCCAGCATTTTCTCAGGACTGGATGAGCAGTTCTTC. Translation: CASIFSGLDEQFF.